This TCR beta chain derives from a study of shared clonotypes between healthy human individuals. At the level of the study: Every donor yielded three CD4 naive, three CD4 memory, two CD8 naive and one CD8 memory plate.

As for this clone: Its antigen is currently unknown.

Points from the study as a whole: On the whole, naive subsets had larger estimated richness than memory subsets had.

None of the donors, who were healthy HIV-negative adults, had recently had acute infections or vaccinations. The CDR3 has 12 amino acids. Looked up from germline, CDR1 is SGHRS and CDR2 is YFSETQ. With 1 base removed from V and 4 bases from J, the gap between germline ends came to 4 bases. Produced via immunoSEQ multiplex PCR; TCRdb's table is partial and in-frame only. The sample lists some 500,000 clones; 95% to 97% were seen once. The V gene is TRBV5-1, the J gene TRBJ2-3; D call uncertain. The receptor was derived from a woman aged 25 to 39 in good health. Sample: naive CD4+ T cells sorted from blood. The subset: CD45RA+ positively selected. CDR3 sequence: CASSLLADTQYF. CDR3 in DNA: TGCGCCAGCAGCTTGCTCGCAGATACGCAGTATTTT.